The 23 T cell receptor beta chains in this list originate from one sample, sequenced in a study of regulatory T cells in long-lasting Graves disease. To make TCR beta libraries, researchers used iRepertoire HTBI primers and Arm-PCR of CDR3 regions. TCRdb reprocessed the multiplex PCR reads with MiXCR, giving one entry per CDR3 protein. The sample has around 250,000 distinct CDR3 sequences; around 19% are singletons. Time point described: newly diagnosed GD, antithyroid drugs for less than 3 months. Preparation of the TCR library used RNA extracted from PBMCs. These data also formed part of another study, on T cells in Graves' hyperthyroidism and ophthalmopathy.

Material: peripheral blood mononuclear cells (PBMCs), obtained at new diagnosis, from a patient treated with antithyroid drugs. The receptor source for this set is a woman aged 30 to 39 with Graves disease.

This clonotype showed up just a few times. This chain joins TRBV4-1 and TRBJ2-1; 9 bases map to TRBD2. Trimming removed 1 base from V and 0 bases from J; junction bases left unmatched: 10. Germline-derived CDR1 and CDR2 are MGHRA and YSYEKL. This CDR3 contains 19 residues. The CDR3 protein is CASSQGFAGGPHSYNEQFF. The DNA of the CDR3 is TGCGCCAGCAGCCAAGGGTTCGCGGGGGGGCCACACTCCTACAATGAGCAGTTCTTC.

In this sample, this clonotype turned up a few times. The genes are TRBV9 and TRBJ1-2, with TRBD1 matching over 7 bases. Germline V gene sequence: CDR1 SGDLS, CDR2 YYNGEE. V lost 2 bases and J lost 8; bases outside the gene matches: 9. The length of the CDR3 is 14 residues. The CDR3 coding sequence is TGTGCCAGCAGCGTCACAGGGGAGAGGGACGGCTACACCTTC. This encodes CASSVTGERDGYTF.

This clonotype occurred a few times. Since no conserved phenylalanine or tryptophan closes the CDR3, a read error is the likely cause. This rearrangement joins TRBV5-1 to TRBJ2-2, with unresolved D. V lost 4 bases, J lost 0 bases, and 4 bases lay in between. This CDR3 is 13 amino acids long. Germline CDR1 and CDR2: SGHRS and YFSETQ. The CDR3 loop is CASSGANTGELFL. In DNA form, the CDR3 reads TGCGCCAGCAGCGGAGCGAACACCGGGGAGCTGTTTCTT.

This clonotype was picked up many times. The chain joins TRBV20-1 to TRBJ1-2, with D tentatively TRBD1 (5 bases). The V gene lost 5 bases and the J gene lost 7 bases, with 17 bases spanning the gap. Germline V gene lookup returns CDR1 DFQATT and CDR2 SNEGSKA (reference sequence). This CDR3 is built from 13 residues. The CDR3 loop is CSAVGAHGGGYTF. CDR3 DNA sequence: TGCAGTGCTGTTGGGGCCCACGGAGGTGGCTACACCTTC.

This clonotype was observed many times. The gene calls are TRBV10-3 and TRBJ1-1; unclear D gene. This CDR3 has 14 residues. Germline-derived CDR1 and CDR2 are ENHRY and SYGVKD. Deletions cut 0 bases from V and 1 base from J, with 6 bases between. CDR3 nucleotides: TGTGCCATCAGTGAGTCGGCACCGAACACTGAAGCTTTCTTT. It yields the protein CAISESAPNTEAFF.

This clonotype was detected only a few times. The gene calls are TRBV9 and TRBJ2-7; TRBD2 is a possible D gene (6 bases). Per the germline V gene, CDR1 is SGDLS and CDR2 is YYNGEE. This CDR3 has 16 amino acids. V gave up 2 bases and J gave up 4 bases, with 19 bases separating them. In nucleotides, the CDR3 is TGTGCCAGCAGCGTCACCGGGACTTTGAACCCTTACGAGCAGTACTTC. It encodes CASSVTGTLNPYEQYF.

This clonotype was counted only a few times. The chain links TRBV25-1 to TRBJ1-6, with D unresolved. With 4 bases removed from V and 4 bases from J, the gap between germline ends came to 8 bases. This CDR3 region has 14 residues. CDR1 and CDR2 (germline): MGHDK, SYGVNS. DNA of the CDR3: TGTGCCAGCAGTGGACCGAGATATAATTCACCCCTCCACTTT. Protein: CASSGPRYNSPLHF. The full variable domain, rest sourced from reference TRBV25-1 and TRBJ1-6, is EADIYQTPRYLVIGTGKKITLECSQTMGHDKMYWYQQDPGMELHLIHYSYGVNSTEKGDLSSESTVSRIRTEHFPLTLESARPSHTSQYLCASSGPRYNSPLHFGNGTRLTVT.

Notes on this clonotype: It differs at one base from a far larger clone, so likely a read error. The chain has TRBV27 and TRBJ2-5, with 9 bases lining up with TRBD1. The CDR3 loop spans 15 amino acids. The germline CDR1 and CDR2 sequences are MNHEY and SMNVEV (reference sequence). This chain's CDR3 is CATSDSGQGKGTQYF. The CDR3 coding sequence is TGTGCCACCAGTGATTCCGGACAGGGGAAAGGGACCCAGTACTTC.

This clonotype appeared many times. V gene TRBV6-1 combines with J gene TRBJ1-4; unclear D gene. The CDR3 runs to 15 residues. Trimming took 7 bases from V and 0 from J, leaving 12 bases between them. Germline assignment: CDR1 MNHNS and CDR2 SASEGT. CDR3 region: CASKSVRATNEKLFF. DNA of the CDR3: TGTGCCAGCAAGTCGGTACGCGCAACTAATGAAAAACTGTTTTTT.

For this clonotype: An end of the junction does not agree with germline; a read error may underlie this. The V and J genes are TRBV5-5 and TRBJ2-1; D may be TRBD1 or TRBD2 (5 bases each). Germline assignment: CDR1 SGHKS and CDR2 YYEKEE (reference sequence). The CDR3 runs to 17 residues. In nucleotides, the CDR3 is TGTGCCAGCAGCTTGGCCGCGGCAGGGAGTTCCTACGATGAGCAGTTCTTC. It codes for CASSLAAAGSSYDEQFF.

This clonotype was observed a handful of times. This chain's CDR3 is CASSESFGFSGNTIYF. In nucleotides, the CDR3 is TGTGCCAGCAGTGAAAGTTTCGGGTTCTCTGGAAACACCATATATTTT. The chain joins TRBV6-1 to TRBJ1-3, with D unresolved. Looked up from germline, CDR1 is MNHNS and CDR2 is SASEGT. Trimming took off 2 bases at V and 0 bases at J, with 11 bases between the two ends. This CDR3 region has 16 residues.

This clonotype was counted at least ten times. J is TRBJ1-2 and V is TRBV12-3 or TRBV12-4, with D unresolved. V was trimmed by 4 bases and J by 7 bases, leaving 13 bases between them. CDR3 length: 13 residues. The CDR3 nucleotides read TGTGCCAGCAGTTCAATGGAAATCGGTGGCTACACCTTC. Encoded protein: CASSSMEIGGYTF.

This sequence joins TRBV29-1 and TRBJ1-5; 9 bases agree with TRBD1. After removal of 7 bases from V and 2 bases from J, the junction contained 9 bases not matched to a gene. The CDR3 is 15 residues long. Germline values: CDR1 SQVTM, CDR2 ANQGSEA. The CDR3 bases are TGCAGCGGCCCGCGGGACAGGGCGGGCAATCAGCCCCAGCATTTT. Translating it yields CSGPRDRAGNQPQHF. Complete variable domain (other parts from reference TRBV29-1 and TRBJ1-5): SAVISQKPSRDICQRGTSLTIQCQVDSQVTMMFWYRQQPGQSLTLIATANQGSEATYESGFVIDKFPISRPNLTFSTLTVSNMSPEDSSIYLCSGPRDRAGNQPQHFGDGTRLSIL.

On this clonotype itself: This likely came from a read error, as a far larger clone is one base away. The chain is built from TRBV12-3 or TRBV12-4 and TRBJ2-1; 9 bases agree with TRBD1. The ends lost 1 base at V and 10 bases at J; junction bases unmatched: 11. The CDR3 length is 16 residues. DNA of the CDR3: TGTGCCAGCAGTTTAGAACTACGGGACAGGGCCTACGAGCAGTTCTTC. It yields the protein CASSLELRDRAYEQFF.

This clonotype came up many times. The V call is TRBV3-1, the J call TRBJ2-5, with D hard to call. The CDR3 runs to 15 residues. CDR1 is LGHDT, CDR2 YNNKEL, per germline (reference sequence). V dropped 0 bases and J dropped 4 bases, with 12 bases sitting between them. For the CDR3, the DNA is TGTGCCAGCAGCCAAGAAGGGCGCAGGCCAGAGACCCAGTACTTC. Translating it yields CASSQEGRRPETQYF.

This clonotype was recorded many times. CDR3 nucleotides: TGCGCCAGCAGCCCCGGATGGTGGGCAATCAATCAGCCCCAGCATTTT. Translation: CASSPGWWAINQPQHF. The chain uses TRBV4-1 and TRBJ1-5; unclear D gene. The germline gives CDR1 MGHRA, CDR2 YSYEKL. The CDR3 loop spans 16 amino acids. The V end lost 4 bases, the J end lost 3 bases, and 16 bases lay between the germline ends.

This clonotype was seen many times. The gene calls are TRBV2 and TRBJ2-7, with D perhaps matching TRBD1 (5 bases). Germline CDR1 reads SNHLY; CDR2 reads FYNNEI. Trimming removed 4 bases from V and 0 bases from J, with 7 bases in between. CDR3 length equals 13 residues. The CDR3 spells CASSGGGSYEQYF. As DNA, the CDR3 is TGTGCCAGCAGTGGGGGCGGCTCCTACGAGCAGTACTTC.

This clonotype was seen repeatedly, ten times or more. This chain connects TRBV5-4 to TRBJ1-2, with 7 nucleotides matching TRBD1. Germline CDR1 and CDR2: SGHNT and YYREEE (reference sequence). The J segment lost 1 base and the V segment lost 4 bases, leaving 4 bases of the junction unmatched. This CDR3 region has 14 residues. CDR3: CASSGGQRNYGYTF. CDR3 bases: TGTGCCAGCAGCGGGGGACAGCGTAACTATGGCTACACCTTC.

The sample holds many counts of this clonotype. The rearrangement joins TRBV18 to TRBJ1-4; D gene uncertain. Between the trimmed V and J ends, which lost 1 base and 5 bases, there was a span of 5 bases. Germline V CDR1 and CDR2: KGHSH, LQKENI. This CDR3 is 13 amino acids long. The CDR3 region has the DNA TGTGCCAGCTCACCACAACAGAATGAAAAACTGTTTTTT. Protein product: CASSPQQNEKLFF. The whole variable domain, filled in from reference TRBV18 and TRBJ1-4, reads NAGVMQNPRHLVRRRGQEARLRCSPMKGHSHVYWYRQLPEEGLKFMVYLQKENIIDESGMPKERFSAEFPKEGPSILRIQQVVRGDSAAYFCASSPQQNEKLFFGSGTQLSVL.

This clonotype was seen at least ten times. The V and J genes are TRBV2 and TRBJ2-7; D call uncertain. The CDR3 sequence is 12 residues long. V lost 7 bases to trimming and J lost 9 bases, with 16 bases between them. CDR1 and CDR2 from the germline V gene are SNHLY and FYNNEI. CDR3 residues: CASTLRAAPQYF. CDR3 nucleotide sequence: TGTGCCAGCACCCTTAGGGCAGCGCCGCAGTACTTC.

This clonotype was seen many times. This chain uses TRBV12-3 or TRBV12-4 with TRBJ1-6; D not resolved. V was clipped by 5 bases and J by 8 bases, with 16 bases between them. CDR3 length: 15 amino acids. The CDR3 sequence: CASSPLGFNDSPLHF. The CDR3 region has the DNA TGTGCCAGCAGTCCCCTAGGTTTTAACGATTCACCCCTCCACTTT.

This clonotype was found many times. V is TRBV12-3 or TRBV12-4 and J is TRBJ2-1; D is uncertain. This CDR3 is built from 11 residues. The V gene lost 5 bases and the J gene lost 13 bases, with 12 bases spanning the gap. CDR3 in amino acids: CASSPIGIQFF. DNA of the CDR3: TGTGCCAGCAGTCCGATCGGTATTCAGTTCTTC.

In its sample, this clonotype was seen many times. J is TRBJ1-6 and V is TRBV7-3, with 11 nucleotides matching TRBD1. The germline V gene has CDR1 SGHTA and CDR2 FQGTGA. The J segment lost 5 bases and the V segment lost 5 bases, leaving 11 bases of the junction unmatched. The CDR3 contains 18 residues. The CDR3 loop reads CASSGDSGTGGNNSPLHF. Written as DNA, the CDR3 is TGTGCCAGCAGCGGTGATTCTGGGACAGGGGGGAATAATTCACCCCTCCACTTT.